The entry below gives a single TCR beta chain sequence along with its context. Its specificity is unknown. The source of the sample is a study of OX40 agonist ivuxolimab in advanced cancers. Study results and caveats: On average, CD8+ T cells showed a greater number of expanded clones than CD4+. The study observed clonal expansion of CD4+ and CD8+ blood T cells by week 6 at 0.1 to 3.0 mg/kg.

Generated by immunoSEQ multiplex PCR, the TCRdb table keeps only in-frame clones and is missing some. The sample has about 83,000 clones, roughly 90% seen once. From germline, CDR1 is SGDLS and CDR2 YYNGEE. The CDR3 loop spans 14 amino acids. V lost 8 bases and J lost 9; bases outside the gene matches: 11. The sample consisted of CD4+ or CD8+ T cells sorted from blood, taken in a trial of the OX40 agonist ivuxolimab. The receptor's source is an adult with an advanced solid tumor such as melanoma, head and neck, liver or kidney cancer. V usage is TRBV9 and J usage is TRBJ2-1, with 10 bases matching TRBD2. As DNA, the CDR3 is TGTGCCAGTTGCAAGCGGGGGGGCCGGCGTGAGCAGTTCTTC. Amino acid sequence: CASCKRGGRREQFF.